This T cell receptor (beta chain) stems from a study of blood T cell repertoires in COVID-19. Germline V lookup: CDR1 MNHEY, CDR2 SMNVEV (reference sequence). The CDR3 is 15 residues long. V lost 4 bases and J lost 2; bases outside the gene matches: 4. The method was immunoSEQ multiplex PCR; TCRdb's version includes in-frame clones alone and lacks a portion of them. The data contain 150,000 to 200,000 clones, approximately 90% of them singletons. The material sequenced was peripheral blood. This TCR derives from a woman aged 80 or over in a cohort sampled during active or convalescent COVID-19. This rearrangement joins TRBV27 to TRBJ1-5, with TRBD1 matching 8 bases. CDR3 sequence: CASSWGGQGNQPQHF. The CDR3 DNA reads TGTGCCAGCAGTTGGGGGGGACAGGGCAATCAGCCCCAGCATTTT.